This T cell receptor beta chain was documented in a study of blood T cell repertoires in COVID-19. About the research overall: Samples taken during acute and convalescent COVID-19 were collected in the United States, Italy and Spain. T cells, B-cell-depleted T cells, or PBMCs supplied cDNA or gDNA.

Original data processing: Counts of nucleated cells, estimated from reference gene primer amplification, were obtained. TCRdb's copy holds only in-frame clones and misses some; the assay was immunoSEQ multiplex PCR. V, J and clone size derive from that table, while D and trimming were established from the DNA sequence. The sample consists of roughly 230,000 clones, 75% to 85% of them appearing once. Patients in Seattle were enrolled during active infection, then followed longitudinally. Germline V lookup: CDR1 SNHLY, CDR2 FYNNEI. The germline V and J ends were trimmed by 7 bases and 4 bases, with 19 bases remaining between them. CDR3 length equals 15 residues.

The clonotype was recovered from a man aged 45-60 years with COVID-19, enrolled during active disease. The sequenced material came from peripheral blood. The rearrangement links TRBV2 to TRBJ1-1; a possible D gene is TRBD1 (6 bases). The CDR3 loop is CASTINGGAGTEAFF. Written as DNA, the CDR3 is TGTGCCAGCACCATAAACGGGGGGGCGGGCACTGAAGCTTTCTTT.